Below are 18 T cell receptor beta chains sequenced from a single sample in a study of T cells in Graves' hyperthyroidism and ophthalmopathy. The TCR beta CDR3 regions underwent amplification using RNA transcripts as the source. In the first-round RT-PCR of the TCR CDR3, the HTBI primer set was used. From the multiplex PCR reads, TCRdb called clonotypes with MiXCR, one entry per CDR3 protein. The sample lists 750,000 to 900,000 distinct CDR3 sequences, 35% to 40% occurring once. Sequencing was done on a sample of blood. These receptors all stem from a man younger than 35 with Graves' hyperthyroidism.

Worth noting for this clonotype: This may stem from a read error, because a much larger clone lies one nucleotide away. As DNA, the CDR3 is TGCAGCGTTTTGAAGGGCGGGCAGTACTTC. It specifies CSVLKGGQYF. The chain uses TRBV29-1 and TRBJ2-7; D unclear. The CDR3 contains 10 residues. Trimming pared 5 bases from V and 9 bases from J, leaving 11 bases between. Per germline, CDR1 SQVTM and CDR2 ANQGSEA.

The chain recombines TRBV7-9 with TRBJ1-2; 7 bases align to TRBD1. CDR1 is SEHNR, CDR2 FQNEAQ, per germline (reference sequence). CDR3 length equals 13 residues. J lost 7 bases, V lost 5 bases, and 7 bases had no gene match. CDR3 in amino acids: CASSLGTAIGYTF. In nucleotides, the CDR3 is TGTGCCAGCAGCCTCGGGACAGCCATTGGCTACACCTTC.

This clonotype was picked up a small number of times. V is TRBV7-3 and J is TRBJ1-5; 9 bases line up with TRBD1. V lost 4 bases and J lost 5; bases outside the gene matches: 6. This CDR3 has 15 residues. Germline V gene sequence: CDR1 SGHTA, CDR2 FQGTGA. Here the CDR3 reads CASSWGTGLDQPQHF. CDR3 nucleotides: TGTGCCAGCAGCTGGGGGACAGGGTTGGATCAGCCCCAGCATTTT. Together with reference TRBV7-3 and TRBJ1-5, the CDR3 gives the full variable domain: GAGVSQTPSNKVTEKGKYVELRCDPISGHTALYWYRQSLGQGPEFLIYFQGTGAADDSGLPNDRFFAVRPEGSVSTLKIQRTERGDSAVYLCASSWGTGLDQPQHFGDGTRLSIL.

The chain joins TRBV20-1 to TRBJ1-3; no definite D call. From germline, CDR1 is DFQATT and CDR2 SNEGSKA (reference sequence). The CDR3 totals 14 residues. With 0 bases removed from V and 1 base from J, the gap between germline ends came to 7 bases. The CDR3, as DNA: TGCAGTGCTAGAGATGGTGATTCTGGAAACACCATATATTTT. This translates into CSARDGDSGNTIYF.

V usage is TRBV20-1 and J usage is TRBJ2-5, with TRBD1 as a possible D gene (5 bases). This CDR3 region has 12 residues. Germline V CDR1 and CDR2: DFQATT, SNEGSKA (reference sequence). Trimming took 5 bases from V and 5 from J, leaving 12 bases between them. CDR3 loop: CSAGQGEETQYF. The CDR3 DNA follows: TGCAGTGCTGGGCAGGGTGAGGAGACCCAGTACTTC.

The CDR3 loop reads CASTSTEILYEQYF. The CDR3, as DNA: TGTGCCAGCACCTCGACAGAGATTTTGTACGAGCAGTACTTC. V is TRBV7-8 and J is TRBJ2-7, with a tentative D call TRBD1 (5 bases). Trimming removed 7 bases at V and 4 bases at J, with 17 bases between. The CDR3 spans 14 residues. The V gene's germline CDR1 is SGHVS and CDR2 FQNEAQ.

The J gene is TRBJ1-6, the V gene TRBV4-1; D not certain. The V gene's germline CDR1 is MGHRA and CDR2 YSYEKL. The CDR3 is 14 residues long. Between the trimmed V and J ends, which lost 1 base and 7 bases, there was a span of 8 bases. The CDR3 region is CASSQGGGNSPLHF. DNA of the CDR3: TGCGCCAGCAGCCAAGGGGGAGGGAATTCACCCCTCCACTTT.

Remarks on this clonotype: Compared with germline, one end of the junction differs, possibly owing to a read error. The genes are TRBV9 and TRBJ2-7; D gene unclear. Germline V gene sequence: CDR1 SGDLS, CDR2 YYNGEE. This CDR3 contains 15 residues. The DNA for the CDR3 is TGCGCCAGCAGCTTGGCGGCATTAACCTCCTACGAGCAGTACTTC. Protein product: CASSLAALTSYEQYF.

This clonotype turned up a few times. The CDR3 DNA is TGTGCCAGCAGCCCTAGCCCGGACAGGGGGAACACTGAAGCTTTCTTT. Its translation: CASSPSPDRGNTEAFF. The chain carries TRBV7-8 and TRBJ1-1, with 9 bases fitting TRBD1. CDR1 and CDR2 from the germline V gene are SGHVS and FQNEAQ. This CDR3 has 16 residues. V was pared by 5 bases and J by 1 base, with 8 bases of the junction left unmatched.

This clonotype has only a few counts. The V gene is TRBV12-3 or TRBV12-4, the J gene TRBJ1-2; perhaps TRBD1 as D (6 bases). CDR3 length: 13 residues. Trimming took off 1 base at V and 8 bases at J, with 11 bases between the two ends. CDR3 loop: CASSLGGRWGYTF. The DNA of the CDR3 is TGTGCCAGCAGTTTAGGGGGGCGGTGGGGCTACACCTTC.

In regard to this clonotype: A much more abundant neighbour one base away suggests this may be a read error. The conserved phenylalanine or tryptophan is not found at the CDR3 terminus, so this likely reflects a read error. The CDR3 spells CATSPRSYEQYS. In nucleotides, the CDR3 is TGTGCCACCTCTCCCAGATCCTACGAGCAGTACTCC. The genes are TRBV25-1 and TRBJ2-7, with D unresolved. V was cut by 10 bases and J by 1 base, with 11 bases left in between. CDR1 and CDR2 from the germline V gene are MGHDK and SYGVNS. The CDR3 loop spans 12 amino acids.

There are many counts of this clonotype. The CDR3 nucleotides read TGTGCCACCAGCGGGCGGACACTGGTGGGAGAAAAACTGTTTTTT. Residues: CATSGRTLVGEKLFF. The chain combines TRBV15 with TRBJ1-4; maybe TRBD1 (5 bases). This CDR3 has 15 residues. The germline V gene encodes CDR1 LNHNV and CDR2 YYDKDF (reference sequence). V was pared by 5 bases and J by 8 bases, with 18 bases between.

This clonotype was counted ten times or more. The chain links TRBV7-2 to TRBJ2-7; D perhaps matches TRBD2 (5 bases). The CDR3 totals 13 residues. V was clipped by 0 bases and J by 6 bases, with 9 bases between them. Germline-derived CDR1 and CDR2 are SGHTA and FQGNSA. CDR3 residues: CASSLARGREQYF. CDR3 nucleotide sequence: TGTGCCAGCAGCTTAGCGCGAGGGCGCGAGCAGTACTTC.

This clonotype appeared a few times. One end of the junction does not line up with germline, which may come from a read error. This chain joins TRBV10-3 and TRBJ2-7; D tentatively reads TRBD1 or TRBD2 (5 bases each). Germline V gene sequence: CDR1 ENHRY, CDR2 SYGVKD. The CDR3 has 14 residues. DNA of the CDR3: TGTGCCAGCAGTTCCCGGGACGTACATTACGAGCAGTACTTC. As protein: CASSSRDVHYEQYF.

This clonotype was seen repeatedly, ten times or more. This rearrangement joins TRBV24-1 to TRBJ1-4; D unresolved. V was pared by 6 bases and J by 10 bases, with 8 bases between. From germline, CDR1 is KGHDR and CDR2 SFDVKD. The CDR3 has 11 residues. The DNA for the CDR3 is TGTGCCACCAGTATGACTCCAAAACTGTTTTTT. It codes for CATSMTPKLFF.

This clonotype was seen more than once but under ten times. The chain combines TRBV12-3 or TRBV12-4 with TRBJ1-1; 7 nucleotides agree with TRBD1. Trimming took 6 bases from V and 0 from J; bases not matched to a gene: 4. The CDR3 length is 14 residues. The CDR3 is CASRFTGVNTEAFF. The CDR3 coding sequence is TGTGCCAGCAGATTCACAGGGGTGAACACTGAAGCTTTCTTT.

The chain recombines TRBV12-3 or TRBV12-4 with TRBJ1-3; possibly TRBD1 for D (5 bases). V dropped 7 bases and J dropped 4 bases, with 20 bases sitting between them. CDR3 length equals 16 residues. The CDR3 DNA sequence: TGTGCCAGCACCATGAGCTTCGATGGGGACGGAAACACCATATATTTT. Translated, it gives CASTMSFDGDGNTIYF.

This clonotype appeared a few times. The genes are TRBV5-1 and TRBJ1-1; maybe TRBD1 (5 bases). CDR3 length: 14 amino acids. Trimming took 0 bases from V and 5 from J, leaving 11 bases between them. The germline CDR1 and CDR2 sequences are SGHRS and YFSETQ. The CDR3 bases are TGCGCCAGCAGCTTGGGGGGGGTACCGACTGAAGCTTTCTTT. Its translation: CASSLGGVPTEAFF.